The 18 T cell receptor beta chains listed next were all sequenced from one sample in a study of cytomegalovirus exposure and HLA in healthy donors. Primers included in the PCR were 60 Vbeta and 13 Jbeta primers. The method was immunoSEQ multiplex PCR; TCRdb's version includes in-frame clones alone and lacks a portion of them. The sample has approximately 100,000 clones; 65% to 85% are singletons. The sequencing input was PBMCs. The receptors here all came from a male donor in good health and CMV-seropositive.

The chain recombines TRBV5-8 with TRBJ1-2, with a weak D call TRBD1 (5 bases). V dropped 5 bases and J dropped 2 bases, with 10 bases sitting between them. Germline CDR1 SGHTS, CDR2 YDEGEE. The CDR3 has 13 amino acids. Here the CDR3 DNA reads TGTGCCAGCAGGCGGGGCCGGAACTATGGCTACACCTTC. Residues: CASRRGRNYGYTF.

This chain connects TRBV7-9 to TRBJ2-7; maybe TRBD1 (6 bases). V gave up 5 bases and J gave up 0 bases, with 14 bases separating them. This CDR3 spans 15 amino acids. Per the germline V gene, CDR1 is SEHNR and CDR2 is FQNEAQ (reference sequence). The CDR3 nucleotides read TGTGCCAGCAGCCTAGACGACAGGAACTCCTACGAGCAGTACTTC. Translation: CASSLDDRNSYEQYF.

This clone was found a few times. The V and J genes are TRBV28 and TRBJ2-5; the match to TRBD1 covers 10 bases. The last part of the DNA fits TRBJ2-7 better; the J call may be wrong. Per the germline V gene, CDR1 is MDHEN and CDR2 is SYDVKM. The CDR3 covers 14 residues. Here the CDR3 reads CASIRQGAAYEQYF. CDR3 bases: TGTGCCAGCATTAGACAGGGGGCTGCCTACGAGCAGTACTTC.

This sequence joins TRBV7-8 and TRBJ2-6; 12 nucleotides align to TRBD1. Germline V gene sequence: CDR1 SGHVS, CDR2 FQNEAQ. The junction had 10 bases not matched to a gene; V was cut back by 4 bases and J by 3 bases. This CDR3 has 19 amino acids. The CDR3 bases are TGTGCCAGCAGCTCACCAACCGGGACAGGGGGCGGTGGGGCCAACGTCCTGACTTTC. Amino acid sequence: CASSSPTGTGGGGANVLTF.

The chain uses TRBV28 and TRBJ1-2; 9 nucleotides agree with TRBD1. The V gene's germline CDR1 is MDHEN and CDR2 SYDVKM. The CDR3 loop spans 15 amino acids. Losses at the gene ends were 5 bases for V and 2 bases for J; bases not matched to a gene: 6. The CDR3 region has the DNA TGTGCCAGCAGTATCGGGACAGGGATGAACTATGGCTACACCTTC. As protein: CASSIGTGMNYGYTF.

About this clone itself: Since no conserved phenylalanine or tryptophan closes the CDR3, a read error is the likely cause. This chain links TRBV6-5 with TRBJ2-7, with a weak D call TRBD1 (7 bases). CDR3 length: 14 residues. V was pared by 6 bases and J by 4 bases, with 16 bases between. The V gene's germline CDR1 is MNHEY and CDR2 SVGAGI. For the CDR3, the DNA is TGTGCCAGCAGAGCCAGGGCAGGGGGGTACGAGCAGTACCTC. This encodes CASRARAGGYEQYL.

This clone was recorded a few times. The rearrangement links TRBV5-1 to TRBJ1-2; 8 nucleotides match TRBD1. From germline, CDR1 is SGHRS and CDR2 YFSETQ. Unmatched junction bases numbered 10, after V lost 4 bases and J lost 8 bases. The CDR3 contains 14 residues. The CDR3 DNA sequence: TGCGCCAGCAGCCAAATGAGGACAGGGAAGGGCTACACCTTC. This gives the protein CASSQMRTGKGYTF.

The chain links TRBV19 to TRBJ2-5, with 10 nucleotides matching TRBD2. There are 14 residues in the CDR3. The germline V gene encodes CDR1 LNHDA and CDR2 SQIVND (reference sequence). Trimming removed 7 bases from V and 5 bases from J; junction bases left unmatched: 7. The CDR3 DNA is TGTGCCAGTACTGCTAGCGGGAGAGGGGAGACCCAGTACTTC. Translated, it gives CASTASGRGETQYF.

The chain has TRBV27 and TRBJ2-2; D is ambiguous. The germline gives CDR1 MNHEY, CDR2 SMNVEV (reference sequence). The V end was cut by 5 bases, the J end by 6 bases, with 10 bases between. The CDR3 sequence is 13 residues long. The chain's CDR3 is CASSLLRAGELFF. The CDR3 DNA follows: TGTGCCAGCAGTCTCTTACGGGCCGGGGAGCTGTTTTTT.

The gene calls are TRBV7-9 and TRBJ1-4; TRBD1 agrees at 9 bases. The germline CDR1 and CDR2 sequences are SEHNR and FQNEAQ (reference sequence). The trim removed 5 bases at V and 7 bases at J, leaving 8 bases unmatched. CDR3 length: 15 amino acids. The DNA of the CDR3 is TGTGCCAGCAGCGCAACAGGGGGCAGTGTTGAAAAACTGTTTTTT. It translates to CASSATGGSVEKLFF.

The chain links TRBV6-1 to TRBJ1-3, with 7 bases that match TRBD1. Trimming took 6 bases from V and 3 from J; bases not matched to a gene: 2. Germline-derived CDR1 and CDR2 are MNHNS and SASEGT. This CDR3 has 13 amino acids. The CDR3 protein is CASRTGSGNTIYF. As DNA, the CDR3 is TGTGCCAGCAGGACAGGGAGTGGAAACACCATATATTTT.

V usage is TRBV5-6 and J usage is TRBJ2-1; D not certain. The CDR3 is made up of 14 amino acids. The V end lost 0 bases, the J end lost 6 bases, and 10 bases lay between the germline ends. Germline V gives CDR1 SGHDT, CDR2 YYEEEE. CDR3 DNA: TGTGCCAGCAGCTTGGTTGGCCCCCCCAATGAGCAGTTCTTC. This translates into CASSLVGPPNEQFF.

This chain links TRBV29-1 with TRBJ2-1; TRBD1 might be the D (5 bases). CDR1 SQVTM and CDR2 ANQGSEA come from the germline V gene. V was clipped by 7 bases and J by 6 bases, with 19 bases between them. The CDR3 runs to 14 residues. This chain's CDR3 is CSARPDKGFNEQFF. Written as DNA, the CDR3 is TGCAGCGCCCGACCAGACAAGGGGTTCAATGAGCAGTTCTTC.

Remarks on this clone: Other DNA sequences in the sample encode the same CDR3. V gene TRBV28 combines with J gene TRBJ2-3; D is possibly TRBD1 (5 bases). Looked up from germline, CDR1 is MDHEN and CDR2 is SYDVKM. The CDR3 has 14 residues. V lost 2 bases and J lost 3, with 9 bases in between. CDR3 DNA sequence: TGTGCCAGCAGTTTACAGGGTTCAACAGATACGCAGTATTTT. Its protein product is CASSLQGSTDTQYF.

This sequence joins TRBV6-4 and TRBJ2-3; perhaps TRBD2 as D (6 bases). V gave up 5 bases and J gave up 1 base, with 7 bases separating them. This CDR3 comprises 13 residues. CDR1 is MRHNA, CDR2 SNTAGT, per germline. CDR3 nucleotides: TGTGCCAGCAGTCCGGGGGGCACAGATACGCAGTATTTT. It translates to CASSPGGTDTQYF.

The V and J genes are TRBV5-5 and TRBJ2-5; 7 nucleotides agree with TRBD2. V shed 4 bases and J 5 bases; nucleotides not matched to a gene: 26. CDR3 length: 20 amino acids. CDR1 and CDR2 from the germline V gene are SGHKS and YYEKEE (reference sequence). CDR3 DNA: TGTGCCAGCAGCCCCGGGGGAGCGGGGCCTTTGGGGGGATCAGCGGAGACCCAGTACTTC. This gives the protein CASSPGGAGPLGGSAETQYF.

This rearrangement joins TRBV7-2 to TRBJ2-1; 9 positions agree with TRBD1. Germline loops: CDR1 SGHTA, CDR2 FQGNSA. The CDR3 length is 17 residues. J was trimmed by 0 bases and V by 5 bases; bases with no gene match: 8. The CDR3 region has the DNA TGTGCCAGCAGCCCACGCCCGACAGGGGGCTCCTACAATGAGCAGTTCTTC. Amino acids: CASSPRPTGGSYNEQFF.

CDR3 sequence reads: CASSVGQGNTIYF. DNA of the CDR3: TGTGCCAGCAGCGTAGGACAGGGAAACACCATATATTTT. V usage is TRBV9 and J usage is TRBJ1-3; maybe TRBD1 (5 bases). V was clipped by 0 bases and J by 4 bases, with 5 bases between them. The germline gives CDR1 SGDLS, CDR2 YYNGEE. The CDR3 loop spans 13 amino acids. The full variable domain, with the rest looked up from reference TRBV9 and TRBJ1-3, is DSGVTQTPKHLITATGQRVTLRCSPRSGDLSVYWYQQSLDQGLQFLIQYYNGEERAKGNILERFSAQQFPDLHSELNLSSLELGDSALYFCASSVGQGNTIYFGEGSWLTVV.